Below, 8 T cell receptor beta chains from the same sample are listed, as sequenced in a study of Graves' ophthalmopathy and Graves' hyperthyroidism. Amplifying from RNA transcripts, the study obtained TCR beta CDR3 regions. In the first round, RT-PCR was carried out with HTBI primers, and a multiplex PCR formed the second round. Using its own MiXCR run on the multiplex PCR reads, TCRdb lists one record per CDR3 protein. The data hold approximately 330,000 distinct CDR3 sequences, with roughly 16% observed a single time. Sequenced sample: peripheral blood. The receptor source for this set is an adult man with Graves' ophthalmopathy.

This clonotype has a count of ten or more. This chain connects TRBV6-1 to TRBJ1-5; TRBD1 agrees at 8 bases. This CDR3 has 19 residues. Germline trimming cut 2 bases from V and 2 bases from J; bases unmatched to any gene: 14. Germline V CDR1 and CDR2: MNHNS, SASEGT. The CDR3 protein is CASSELGRGRFGRNQPQHF. Written as DNA, the CDR3 is TGTGCCAGCAGTGAATTGGGCAGGGGGCGATTTGGCCGCAATCAGCCCCAGCATTTT.

The chain recombines TRBV5-1 with TRBJ2-7, with 12 bases matching TRBD1. CDR3 size: 17 residues. Trimming at V came to 4 bases and at J to 4 bases, leaving 12 bases not matched to a gene. Germline V gives CDR1 SGHRS, CDR2 YFSETQ. CDR3: CASSEFTGTGGWYEQYF. The CDR3 DNA reads as TGCGCCAGCAGCGAGTTCACCGGGACAGGGGGCTGGTACGAGCAGTACTTC. Filled out from reference TRBV5-1 and TRBJ2-7, the complete variable domain reads KAGVTQTPRYLIKTRGQQVTLSCSPISGHRSVSWYQQTPGQGLQFLFEYFSETQRNKGNFPGRFSGRQFSNSRSEMNVSTLELGDSALYLCASSEFTGTGGWYEQYFGPGTRLTVT.

This clonotype was found many times. The chain links TRBV12-3 or TRBV12-4 to TRBJ1-3; D is uncertain. V lost 1 base and J lost 0, with 10 bases in between. The CDR3 has 16 amino acids. For the CDR3, the DNA is TGTGCCAGCAGTTTAGTTCCGGAGAGCTCTGGAAACACCATATATTTT. Encoded protein: CASSLVPESSGNTIYF.

This clonotype was seen repeatedly, ten times or more. J is TRBJ2-7 and V is TRBV6-1; tentative D call: TRBD2 (6 bases). V lost 5 bases and J lost 0, with 17 bases in between. This CDR3 has 16 amino acids. CDR1 MNHNS and CDR2 SASEGT come from the germline V gene. The CDR3 region is CASSRALAGSSYEQYF. The DNA of the CDR3 is TGTGCCAGCAGTCGTGCCCTGGCGGGGAGCTCCTACGAGCAGTACTTC.

This clonotype has ten or more counts. The chain combines TRBV27 with TRBJ1-1; unclear D gene. In germline, CDR1 is MNHEY, CDR2 SMNVEV (reference sequence). Trimming cost V 5 bases and J 4 bases, with 11 bases left between them. The CDR3 runs 13 residues. The CDR3 is CASSPRRATEAFF. The CDR3 DNA sequence: TGTGCCAGCAGTCCCCGGAGGGCCACTGAAGCTTTCTTT.

This clonotype was recorded many times. The CDR3 sequence is CASSYPGGGTETQYF. Written as DNA, the CDR3 is TGTGCCAGCAGCTACCCGGGGGGTGGGACAGAGACCCAGTACTTC. The rearrangement links TRBV11-2 to TRBJ2-5; 7 bases map to TRBD2. Unmatched junction bases numbered 9, after V lost 4 bases and J lost 4 bases. The CDR3 contains 15 residues. Per the germline V gene, CDR1 is SGHAT and CDR2 is FQNNGV.

This clonotype was found many times. V gene TRBV7-9 combines with J gene TRBJ2-5; 12 bases match TRBD1. Germline V lookup: CDR1 SEHNR, CDR2 FQNEAQ (reference sequence). J was trimmed by 5 bases and V by 1 base; bases with no gene match: 8. The length of the CDR3 is 17 residues. Written as DNA, the CDR3 is TGTGCCAGCAGCTTAGGGGGGACAGGGGGCCGTCAGGAGACCCAGTACTTC. Its protein product is CASSLGGTGGRQETQYF.

This clonotype was seen repeatedly, ten times or more. This sequence joins TRBV12-3 or TRBV12-4 and TRBJ2-7; 8 bases match TRBD2. V was pared by 7 bases and J by 3 bases, with 8 bases of the junction left unmatched. CDR3 length: 14 amino acids. CDR3 loop: CASNTTSGGYEQYF. The DNA for the CDR3 is TGTGCCAGCAATACTACTAGCGGTGGCTACGAGCAGTACTTC.